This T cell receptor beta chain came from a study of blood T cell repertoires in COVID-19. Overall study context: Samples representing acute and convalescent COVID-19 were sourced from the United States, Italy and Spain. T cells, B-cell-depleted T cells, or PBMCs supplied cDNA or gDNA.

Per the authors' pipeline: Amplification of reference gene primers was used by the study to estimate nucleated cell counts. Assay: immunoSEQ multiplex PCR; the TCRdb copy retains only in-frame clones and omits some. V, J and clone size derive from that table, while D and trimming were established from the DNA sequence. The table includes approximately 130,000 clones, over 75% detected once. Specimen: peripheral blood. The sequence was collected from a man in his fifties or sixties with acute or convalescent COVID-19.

The CDR3 DNA is TGTGCCAGCTTGTCCGGGACAGGGCTTGCAACTAATGAAAAACTGTTTTTT. It codes for CASLSGTGLATNEKLFF. This chain uses TRBV5-5 with TRBJ1-4; the match to TRBD1 covers 9 bases. This CDR3 has 17 amino acids. With V trimmed by 7 bases and J by 0 bases, 10 bases remained unmatched. From germline, CDR1 is SGHKS and CDR2 YYEKEE (reference sequence).